Following are 22 T cell receptor beta chains from one sample sequenced in a study of blood T cells in healthy people across ages (dated by TCRdb to the mid-2010s). Receptor libraries were prepared by 5' RACE. The sequencer listed for this sample is Illumina HiSeq 2500. A second roughly 6 to 12 cycle PCR used a sample-barcoded 5' primer and a J-beta primer mix. Through fastp at Q25 and MiXCR, TCRdb rebuilt clones from the public reads, retaining in-frame beta chains. Identical CDR3 protein sequences are pooled into one entry, listed with their most common genes and DNA. The sample table shows more than 1,000,000 distinct CDR3 sequences, and around 25% are seen once. In total, the top ten clones hold around 0.75% of the sample. This same sample was also taken into another study, of T cells of mothers and their children.

Material: blood. The receptors stem from a girl aged 2 to 10 in good health.

The chain couples TRBV30 to TRBJ1-4; weak D call: TRBD1 (5 bases). Germline-derived CDR1 and CDR2 are GTSNPN and SVGIG (reference sequence). This CDR3 region has 16 residues. V was trimmed by 1 base and J by 5 bases, leaving 17 bases between them. CDR3 coding DNA: TGTGCCTGGAGTGCATCAAGGACAATCATAAATGAAAAACTGTTTTTT. Amino acid sequence: CAWSASRTIINEKLFF.

This rearrangement joins TRBV6-5 to TRBJ1-3; tentatively, D is TRBD1 (6 bases). V was trimmed by 4 bases and J by 4 bases, leaving 11 bases between them. This CDR3 is 14 amino acids long. Per germline, CDR1 MNHEY and CDR2 SVGAGI. CDR3 coding DNA: TGTGCCAGCAGTTTGGGGGCGCCCGGAAACACCATATATTTT. Amino acids: CASSLGAPGNTIYF.

The chain combines TRBV29-1 with TRBJ2-1, with TRBD2 identical over 7 bases. The CDR3 is 12 amino acids. The trim removed 7 bases at V and 6 bases at J, leaving 6 bases unmatched. Germline CDR1 SQVTM, CDR2 ANQGSEA. The CDR3 nucleotides read TGCAGCGCCCGGACTAGTAGCAATGAGCAGTTCTTC. This codes for CSARTSSNEQFF.

As for this clonotype: At one of its ends the junction is not consistent with the germline gene, which may arise from a read error. The rearrangement uses TRBV6-6 and TRBJ2-5; D is unresolved. The assigned J gene may be wrong: the sequence end matches TRBJ2-7 better. This CDR3 has 15 residues. CDR1 MNHNY and CDR2 SVGAGI come from the germline V gene (reference sequence). The DNA for the CDR3 is TGTGCCAGTAGTTACTCGAGGCCGGGCTCCTACGAGCAGTACTTC. Translation: CASSYSRPGSYEQYF.

V is TRBV20-1 and J is TRBJ2-7, with 11 positions matching TRBD2. The CDR3 loop spans 16 amino acids. Germline V lookup: CDR1 DFQATT, CDR2 SNEGSKA (reference sequence). After removal of 2 bases from V and 4 bases from J, the junction contained 10 bases not matched to a gene. CDR3 sequence (DNA): TGCAGTGCTAGACATCTAGCGGGAGGCCGCCCTTACGAGCAGTACTTC. It is translated as CSARHLAGGRPYEQYF.

The chain links TRBV12-5 to TRBJ1-1; D ambiguous. CDR3 length equals 14 residues. Germline V lookup: CDR1 LGHNT, CDR2 FRNRAP. Between the trimmed V and J ends, which lost 5 bases and 5 bases, there was a span of 15 bases. This CDR3 reads CASGGTVAGTEAFF. CDR3 DNA: TGTGCTAGTGGTGGAACAGTCGCGGGAACTGAAGCTTTCTTT.

The rearrangement joins TRBV29-1 to TRBJ2-1, with a weak D call TRBD2 (5 bases). The J call may be wrong; the DNA end is better matched by TRBJ2-5. The CDR3 sequence is 12 residues long. Germline V gene data show CDR1 as SQVTM and CDR2 as ANQGSEA. The CDR3 nucleotides are TGCAGCGCCTATCCTGGGGAGGAGACCCAGTACTTC. As protein: CSAYPGEETQYF.

There are a few counts of this clonotype. The rearrangement links TRBV20-1 to TRBJ2-5; 7 bases are shared with TRBD1. The CDR3 length is 13 residues. The V and J ends lost 5 bases and 2 bases, in that order; junction bases with no gene match: 5. CDR1 and CDR2 (germline): DFQATT, SNEGSKA (reference sequence). The chain's CDR3 is CSAARTGQETQYF. DNA for the CDR3: TGCAGTGCTGCTCGGACAGGTCAAGAGACCCAGTACTTC.

This chain connects TRBV10-3 to TRBJ1-1, with D maybe TRBD1 (5 bases). The CDR3 spans 13 residues. Germline CDR1 reads ENHRY; CDR2 reads SYGVKD. V lost 5 bases and J lost 8, with 15 bases in between. The CDR3 DNA sequence: TGTGCCATCAGTCCCGGGACCGCGGGGGAAGCTTTCTTT. This codes for CAISPGTAGEAFF.

This clonotype was seen only once. This chain links TRBV24-1 with TRBJ2-3; D unclear. CDR1 is KGHDR and CDR2 is SFDVKD in the germline V gene. V gave up 11 bases and J gave up 3 bases, with 14 bases separating them. The length of the CDR3 is 13 residues. This chain's CDR3 is CAIGSFRTDTQYF. DNA for the CDR3: TGTGCCATCGGGTCCTTCAGAACAGATACGCAGTATTTT.

Written as DNA, the CDR3 is TGTGCCAGCAGTGATATAGGCGGCACTGAAGCTTTCTTT. Its protein product is CASSDIGGTEAFF. This chain connects TRBV25-1 to TRBJ1-1; D is ambiguous. This CDR3 is 13 amino acids long. Trimming removed 3 bases at V and 4 bases at J, with 9 bases between. Germline CDR1 MGHDK, CDR2 SYGVNS.

The J gene is TRBJ2-5, the V gene TRBV28; 7 bases match TRBD2. With V trimmed by 4 bases and J by 1 base, 3 bases remained unmatched. CDR3 length: 14 amino acids. CDR1 and CDR2 (germline): MDHEN, SYDVKM. CDR3 protein: CASSSGGIQETQYF. The CDR3 DNA reads TGTGCCAGCAGTTCCGGGGGGATCCAAGAGACCCAGTACTTC. The complete variable domain, with remaining parts taken from reference TRBV28 and TRBJ2-5, reads DVKVTQSSRYLVKRTGEKVFLECVQDMDHENMFWYRQDPGLGLRLIYFSYDVKMKEKGDIPEGYSVSREKKERFSLILESASTNQTSMYLCASSSGGIQETQYFGPGTRLLVL.

The chain joins TRBV24-1 to TRBJ1-1; D may be TRBD1 (5 bases). The CDR3 sequence is 14 residues long. Trimming took off 4 bases at V and 11 bases at J, with 19 bases between the two ends. CDR1 KGHDR and CDR2 SFDVKD come from the germline V gene. The CDR3 loop is CATSDPISGEGAFF. CDR3 DNA: TGTGCCACCAGTGACCCGATTTCGGGGGAAGGCGCTTTCTTT.

This clonotype was recorded a few times. The V call is TRBV7-9, the J call TRBJ2-5; 9 bases match TRBD1. The J call may not be correct, given that the DNA end is closer to TRBJ2-7. This CDR3 comprises 17 residues. CDR1 is SEHNR and CDR2 is FQNEAQ in the germline V gene (reference sequence). CDR3 loop: CASSPRASGTGNYEQYF. CDR3 DNA: TGTGCCAGCAGCCCGAGGGCCTCCGGGACAGGGAACTACGAGCAGTACTTC.

V gene TRBV9 combines with J gene TRBJ2-1; 12 positions match TRBD2. Germline trimming cut 3 bases from V and 1 base from J; bases unmatched to any gene: 2. This CDR3 has 16 residues. CDR1 and CDR2 from the germline V gene are SGDLS and YYNGEE. CDR3 residues: CASSATSGGSYNEQFF. In DNA form, the CDR3 reads TGTGCCAGCAGCGCAACTAGCGGGGGGTCCTACAATGAGCAGTTCTTC.

The gene calls are TRBV5-1 and TRBJ1-2; the match to TRBD1 covers 7 bases. The CDR3 loop spans 15 amino acids. Germline V gene sequence: CDR1 SGHRS, CDR2 YFSETQ. The trim removed 2 bases at V and 4 bases at J, leaving 8 bases unmatched. The DNA of the CDR3 is TGCGCCAGCAGCTTAGACGGGACAGACTTCTATGGCTACACCTTC. Its translation is CASSLDGTDFYGYTF.

This clonotype has more than one count but fewer than ten. The chain joins TRBV27 to TRBJ2-5; tentatively, D is TRBD2 (6 bases). The J call may be mistaken, given a closer DNA end match to TRBJ2-1. The CDR3 runs 15 residues. The V gene's germline CDR1 is MNHEY and CDR2 SMNVEV (reference sequence). The CDR3 here is CASSLSLAPRGEQFF. Here the CDR3 DNA reads TGTGCCAGCAGTTTATCACTAGCACCTCGGGGTGAGCAGTTCTTC.

The genes are TRBV27 and TRBJ2-7, with D hard to call. V dropped 0 bases and J dropped 2 bases, with 14 bases sitting between them. CDR3 length: 16 amino acids. Looked up from germline, CDR1 is MNHEY and CDR2 is SMNVEV (reference sequence). CDR3 nucleotides: TGTGCCAGCAGTTTATCGGCCGGACCACCCACCTACGAGCAGTACTTC. Protein sequence: CASSLSAGPPTYEQYF.

The rearrangement uses TRBV20-1 and TRBJ1-1; maybe TRBD1 (5 bases). This CDR3 spans 14 amino acids. The germline CDR1 and CDR2 sequences are DFQATT and SNEGSKA (reference sequence). Trimming cost V 0 bases and J 3 bases, with 11 bases left between them. The CDR3 spells CSAREGREDTEAFF. CDR3 nucleotide sequence: TGCAGTGCTAGAGAGGGACGGGAGGACACTGAAGCTTTCTTT.

The J gene is TRBJ2-1, the V gene TRBV14; the match to TRBD2 covers 8 bases. The CDR3 totals 16 residues. With 5 bases clipped from V and 3 bases from J, the junction kept 9 bases outside the gene matches. Germline loops: CDR1 SGHDN, CDR2 FVKESK. CDR3 nucleotide sequence: TGTGCCAGCAGCGCTAAGGGGACTAGGCTCTACAATGAGCAGTTCTTC. Protein sequence: CASSAKGTRLYNEQFF.

The genes are TRBV9 and TRBJ1-2, with no clear D. This CDR3 is 14 amino acids long. V gave up 0 bases and J gave up 3 bases, with 9 bases separating them. Germline V CDR1 and CDR2: SGDLS, YYNGEE. The CDR3 DNA sequence: TGTGCCAGCAGCGTAGAAAGTGTATACTATGGCTACACCTTC. Translating gives CASSVESVYYGYTF.

The gene calls are TRBV29-1 and TRBJ1-1; no reliable D call. V gave up 6 bases and J gave up 1 base, with 15 bases separating them. This CDR3 has 14 amino acids. CDR1 and CDR2 from the germline V gene are SQVTM and ANQGSEA. The CDR3 is CSVGFRTANTEAFF. For the CDR3, the DNA is TGCAGCGTGGGGTTCCGGACGGCGAACACTGAAGCTTTCTTT.